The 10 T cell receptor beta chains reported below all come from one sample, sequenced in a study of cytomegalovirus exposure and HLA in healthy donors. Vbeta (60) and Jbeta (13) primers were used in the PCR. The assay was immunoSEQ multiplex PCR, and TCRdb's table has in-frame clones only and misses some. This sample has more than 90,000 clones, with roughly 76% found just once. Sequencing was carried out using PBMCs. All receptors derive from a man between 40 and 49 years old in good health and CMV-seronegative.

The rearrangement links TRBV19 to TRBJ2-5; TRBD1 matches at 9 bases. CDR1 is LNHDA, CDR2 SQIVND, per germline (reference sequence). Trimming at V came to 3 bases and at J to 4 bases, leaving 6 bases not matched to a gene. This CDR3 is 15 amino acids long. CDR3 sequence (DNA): TGTGCCAGTAGTATCGGACAGGGGAGCGGAGAGACCCAGTACTTC. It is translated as CASSIGQGSGETQYF.

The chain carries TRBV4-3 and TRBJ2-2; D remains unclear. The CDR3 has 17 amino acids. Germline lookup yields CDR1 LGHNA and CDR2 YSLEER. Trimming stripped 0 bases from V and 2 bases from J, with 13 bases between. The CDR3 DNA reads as TGCGCCAGCAGCCAAGAGTCCATCGGTATCAACACCGGGGAGCTGTTTTTT. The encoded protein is CASSQESIGINTGELFF.

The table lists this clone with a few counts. The CDR3 coding sequence is TGTGCCACCGGAGGGGGCCCATATCAGCCCCAGCATTTT. Translating it yields CATGGGPYQPQHF. V is TRBV27 and J is TRBJ1-5, with 7 bases fitting TRBD1. The CDR3 covers 13 residues. The V gene end was trimmed by 10 bases and the J gene end by 5 bases; junction bases not matched to a gene: 8. CDR1 is MNHEY, CDR2 SMNVEV, per germline (reference sequence).

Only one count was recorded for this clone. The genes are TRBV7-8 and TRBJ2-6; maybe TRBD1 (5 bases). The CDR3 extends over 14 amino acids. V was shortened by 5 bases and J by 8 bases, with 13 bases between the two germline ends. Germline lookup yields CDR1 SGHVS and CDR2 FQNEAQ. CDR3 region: CASSTTRVTNVLTF. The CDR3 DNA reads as TGTGCCAGCAGCACGACCAGGGTAACCAACGTCCTGACTTTC.

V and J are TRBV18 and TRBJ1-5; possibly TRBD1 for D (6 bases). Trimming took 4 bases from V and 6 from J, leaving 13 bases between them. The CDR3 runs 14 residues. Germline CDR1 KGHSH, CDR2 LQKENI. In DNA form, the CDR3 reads TGTGCCAGCTCACTGAACAGGGTGGGTCAGCCCCAGCATTTT. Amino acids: CASSLNRVGQPQHF.

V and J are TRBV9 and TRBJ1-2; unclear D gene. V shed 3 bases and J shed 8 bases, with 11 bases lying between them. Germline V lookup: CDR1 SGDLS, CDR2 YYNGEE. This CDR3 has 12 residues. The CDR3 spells CASSAQRPGYTF. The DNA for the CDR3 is TGTGCCAGCAGCGCACAGAGACCCGGCTACACCTTC. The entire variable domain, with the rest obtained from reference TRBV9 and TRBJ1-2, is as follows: DSGVTQTPKHLITATGQRVTLRCSPRSGDLSVYWYQQSLDQGLQFLIQYYNGEERAKGNILERFSAQQFPDLHSELNLSSLELGDSALYFCASSAQRPGYTFGSGTRLTVV.

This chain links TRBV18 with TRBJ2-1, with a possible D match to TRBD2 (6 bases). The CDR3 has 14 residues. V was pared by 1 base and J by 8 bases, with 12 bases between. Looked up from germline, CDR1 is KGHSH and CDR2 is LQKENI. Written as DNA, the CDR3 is TGTGCCAGCTCACCACGAACTAGCATCGATGAGCAGTTCTTC. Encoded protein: CASSPRTSIDEQFF. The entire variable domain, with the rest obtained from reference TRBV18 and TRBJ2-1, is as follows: NAGVMQNPRHLVRRRGQEARLRCSPMKGHSHVYWYRQLPEEGLKFMVYLQKENIIDESGMPKERFSAEFPKEGPSILRIQQVVRGDSAAYFCASSPRTSIDEQFFGPGTRLTVL.

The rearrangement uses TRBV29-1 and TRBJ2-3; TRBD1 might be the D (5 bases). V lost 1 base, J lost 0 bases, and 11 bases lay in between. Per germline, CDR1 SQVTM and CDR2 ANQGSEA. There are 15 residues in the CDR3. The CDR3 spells CSVEGGRVSTDTQYF. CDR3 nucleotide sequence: TGCAGCGTTGAAGGGGGCAGGGTAAGCACAGATACGCAGTATTTT.

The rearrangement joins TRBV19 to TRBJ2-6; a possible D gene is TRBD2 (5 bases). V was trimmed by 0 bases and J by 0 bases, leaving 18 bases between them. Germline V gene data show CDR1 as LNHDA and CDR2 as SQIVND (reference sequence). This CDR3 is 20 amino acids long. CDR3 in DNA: TGTGCCAGTAGTATAGATATCGCGGGCGGGCCCAACTCTGGGGCCAACGTCCTGACTTTC. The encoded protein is CASSIDIAGGPNSGANVLTF. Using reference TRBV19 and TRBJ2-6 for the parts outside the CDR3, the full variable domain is DGGITQSPKYLFRKEGQNVTLSCEQNLNHDAMYWYRQDPGQGLRLIYYSQIVNDFQKGDIAEGYSVSREKKESFPLTVTSAQKNPTAFYLCASSIDIAGGPNSGANVLTFGAGSRLTVL.

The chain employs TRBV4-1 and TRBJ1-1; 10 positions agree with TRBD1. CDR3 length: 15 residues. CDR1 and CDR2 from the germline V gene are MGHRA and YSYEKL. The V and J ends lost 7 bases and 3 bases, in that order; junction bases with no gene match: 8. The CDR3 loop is CASNPDRGLDTEAFF. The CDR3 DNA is TGCGCCAGCAATCCAGACAGGGGGCTTGACACTGAAGCTTTCTTT.